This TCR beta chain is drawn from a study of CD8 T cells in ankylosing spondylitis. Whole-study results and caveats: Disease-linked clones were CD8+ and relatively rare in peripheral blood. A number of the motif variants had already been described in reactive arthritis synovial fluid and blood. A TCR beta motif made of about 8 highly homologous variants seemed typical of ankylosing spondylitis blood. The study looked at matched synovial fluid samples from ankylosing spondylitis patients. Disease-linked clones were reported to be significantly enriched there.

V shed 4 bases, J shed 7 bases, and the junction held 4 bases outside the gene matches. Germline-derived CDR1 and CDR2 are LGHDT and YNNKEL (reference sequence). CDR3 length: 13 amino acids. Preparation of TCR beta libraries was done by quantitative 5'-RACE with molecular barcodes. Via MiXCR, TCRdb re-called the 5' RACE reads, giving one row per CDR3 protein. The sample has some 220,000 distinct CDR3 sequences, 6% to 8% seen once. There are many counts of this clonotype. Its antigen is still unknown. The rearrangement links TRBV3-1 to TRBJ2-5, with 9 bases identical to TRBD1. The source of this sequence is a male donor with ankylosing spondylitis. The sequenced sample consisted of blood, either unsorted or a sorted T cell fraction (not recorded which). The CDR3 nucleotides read TGTGCCAGCAGCCCGCGACAGGGGGGGACCCAGTACTTC. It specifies CASSPRQGGTQYF.